The next 20 T cell receptor beta chains were all read from a single sample in a study of glioma-infiltrating T cells after dendritic cell vaccination. TCRdb's copy holds only in-frame clones and misses some; the assay was immunoSEQ multiplex PCR. The sample contains 60,000 to 70,000 clones, about 81% of which appear only once. The specimen was blood, collected before dendritic cell vaccination. The receptor source for this set is a human donor with glioblastoma.

This sequence joins TRBV28 and TRBJ2-3; 7 positions match TRBD2. This CDR3 is built from 14 residues. V was pared by 9 bases and J by 8 bases, with 14 bases of the junction left unmatched. Germline assignment: CDR1 MDHEN and CDR2 SYDVKM. The DNA for the CDR3 is TGTGCCAGTTTCCCAGCGGGGCCTCGGGTTACGCAGTATTTT. As protein: CASFPAGPRVTQYF. Using reference TRBV28 and TRBJ2-3 for the parts outside the CDR3, the full variable domain is DVKVTQSSRYLVKRTGEKVFLECVQDMDHENMFWYRQDPGLGLRLIYFSYDVKMKEKGDIPEGYSVSREKKERFSLILESASTNQTSMYLCASFPAGPRVTQYFGPGTRLTVL.

The chain couples TRBV30 to TRBJ1-4, with a tentative D call TRBD1 (5 bases). The CDR3 loop spans 16 amino acids. Germline CDR1 GTSNPN, CDR2 SVGIG (reference sequence). Trimming took off 1 base at V and 8 bases at J, with 20 bases between the two ends. For the CDR3, the DNA is TGTGCCTGGAGTGCTCGGGGGTCCCCAGGTATAGAAAAACTGTTTTTT. As protein: CAWSARGSPGIEKLFF.

The chain has TRBV6-1 and TRBJ1-5; D gene ambiguous. CDR1 MNHNS and CDR2 SASEGT come from the germline V gene. The CDR3 sequence is 13 residues long. The germline V and J ends were trimmed by 6 bases and 2 bases, with 8 bases remaining between them. The CDR3 region is CASRKEGNQPQHF. CDR3 nucleotides: TGTGCCAGCAGGAAGGAGGGCAATCAGCCCCAGCATTTT.

The chain has TRBV5-4 and TRBJ2-7, with a possible D match to TRBD1 (5 bases). The CDR3 covers 13 residues. V dropped 0 bases and J dropped 4 bases, with 8 bases sitting between them. Germline V gene sequence: CDR1 SGHNT, CDR2 YYREEE (reference sequence). The CDR3 DNA reads as TGTGCCAGCAGCTTGGGGGGCCGGTACGAGCAGTACTTC. Translating it yields CASSLGGRYEQYF.

The rearrangement uses TRBV5-1 and TRBJ1-5, with 7 bases aligning to TRBD1. The germline V gene has CDR1 SGHRS and CDR2 YFSETQ. Trimming removed 3 bases from V and 0 bases from J; junction bases left unmatched: 3. The CDR3 loop spans 15 amino acids. CDR3 sequence (DNA): TGCGCCAGCAGCTCGACAGGGAGTAGCAATCAGCCCCAGCATTTT. Its protein product is CASSSTGSSNQPQHF. Drawing the rest from reference TRBV5-1 and TRBJ1-5, the complete variable domain is KAGVTQTPRYLIKTRGQQVTLSCSPISGHRSVSWYQQTPGQGLQFLFEYFSETQRNKGNFPGRFSGRQFSNSRSEMNVSTLELGDSALYLCASSSTGSSNQPQHFGDGTRLSIL.

The chain is built from TRBV7-9 and TRBJ2-7, with TRBD1 identical over 7 bases. This CDR3 is 13 amino acids long. The junction had 8 bases not matched to a gene; V was cut back by 6 bases and J by 6 bases. The germline V gene encodes CDR1 SEHNR and CDR2 FQNEAQ (reference sequence). Here the CDR3 reads CASSSQQGIEQYF. The DNA for the CDR3 is TGTGCCAGCAGTTCACAACAGGGGATCGAGCAGTACTTC.

V and J are TRBV5-1 and TRBJ1-3; 7 nucleotides line up with TRBD1. The V gene end was trimmed by 0 bases and the J gene end by 4 bases; junction bases not matched to a gene: 7. Germline CDR1 SGHRS, CDR2 YFSETQ. This CDR3 has 16 residues. The CDR3 loop reads CASSLEEQGNGNTIYF. In DNA, the CDR3 is TGCGCCAGCAGCTTGGAAGAACAGGGGAACGGAAACACCATATATTTT.

The J gene is TRBJ2-6, the V gene TRBV19, with 12 bases identical to TRBD1. CDR1 LNHDA and CDR2 SQIVND come from the germline V gene (reference sequence). J gave up 4 bases and V 9 bases, and 16 bases lay outside the gene matches. This CDR3 region has 19 residues. In DNA form, the CDR3 reads TGTGCCAGCAGCTTGCTGGGACAGGGGGCTCTTGCAGGGGCCAACGTCCTGACTTTC. As protein: CASSLLGQGALAGANVLTF. Filled out from reference TRBV19 and TRBJ2-6, the complete variable domain reads DGGITQSPKYLFRKEGQNVTLSCEQNLNHDAMYWYRQDPGQGLRLIYYSQIVNDFQKGDIAEGYSVSREKKESFPLTVTSAQKNPTAFYLCASSLLGQGALAGANVLTFGAGSRLTVL.

Concerning this clone: The junction departs from the called germline gene at one end, perhaps through a read error. Other DNA sequences in the same sample also yield this CDR3. The rearrangement joins TRBV5-1 to TRBJ2-2; 7 bases are a match to TRBD2. This CDR3 has 15 residues. Germline CDR1 reads SGHRS; CDR2 reads YFSETQ. The CDR3 nucleotides read TGCGCCAGCAGCGGGGGGGTAGTTAACACTGGGGAGCTGTTTTTT. As protein: CASSGGVVNTGELFF.

The chain is built from TRBV5-1 and TRBJ2-1; 8 nucleotides match TRBD2. CDR1 and CDR2 from the germline V gene are SGHRS and YFSETQ. V lost 3 bases and J lost 6; bases outside the gene matches: 8. This CDR3 contains 15 residues. CDR3 amino acids: CASSSSSGSINEQFF. The CDR3 DNA sequence: TGCGCCAGCAGCTCCTCTAGCGGGTCGATCAATGAGCAGTTCTTC.

V is TRBV9 and J is TRBJ2-3, with TRBD2 matching 10 bases. CDR1 and CDR2 from the germline V gene are SGDLS and YYNGEE. With V trimmed by 10 bases and J by 6 bases, 11 bases remained unmatched. The CDR3 is 14 amino acids. The CDR3 sequence: CAGPSGGIGDTQYF. The CDR3 DNA follows: TGTGCCGGCCCTAGCGGGGGAATCGGGGATACGCAGTATTTT.

V is TRBV28 and J is TRBJ2-7; 12 bases fit TRBD1. The CDR3 totals 15 residues. Germline-derived CDR1 and CDR2 are MDHEN and SYDVKM. The trim removed 4 bases at V and 5 bases at J, leaving 6 bases unmatched. The CDR3 nucleotides read TGTGCCAGCAGTTCCTCCGGGACAGGGGGCGACGAGCAGTACTTC. Residues: CASSSSGTGGDEQYF.

The J gene is TRBJ2-7, the V gene TRBV5-6; D is possibly TRBD1 (6 bases). This CDR3 region has 15 residues. Germline CDR1 is SGHDT and CDR2 is YYEEEE. V lost 1 base to trimming and J lost 4 bases, with 15 bases between them. CDR3 residues: CASSLWGRGLYEQYF. The CDR3 DNA reads as TGTGCCAGCAGCTTGTGGGGAAGGGGGTTATACGAGCAGTACTTC.

V is TRBV2 and J is TRBJ2-1; D not resolved. Germline V CDR1 and CDR2: SNHLY, FYNNEI. The CDR3 covers 16 residues. V lost 1 base, J lost 0 bases, and 10 bases lay in between. CDR3 bases: TGTGCCAGCAGTGAAGGCCTATTCCCCTCCTACAATGAGCAGTTCTTC. Protein sequence: CASSEGLFPSYNEQFF.

This clone was observed a handful of times. The chain uses TRBV4-1 and TRBJ1-2; D is possibly TRBD1 (5 bases). CDR3 length equals 12 residues. CDR1 MGHRA and CDR2 YSYEKL come from the germline V gene. Trimming shortened V by 4 bases and J by 7 bases, and 10 bases separated the two germline ends. CDR3 DNA sequence: TGCGCCAGCAGCCCAAATGGGGCTGGCTACACCTTC. It translates to CASSPNGAGYTF.

The chain uses TRBV28 and TRBJ1-2, with unresolved D. CDR1 is MDHEN and CDR2 is SYDVKM in the germline V gene. The CDR3 covers 14 residues. The germline V and J ends were trimmed by 2 bases and 3 bases, with 10 bases remaining between them. The CDR3 is CASSLGLVDYGYTF. The CDR3, as DNA: TGTGCCAGCAGTTTAGGACTTGTGGACTATGGCTACACCTTC.

The chain has TRBV9 and TRBJ2-7; the D gene is possibly TRBD1 (5 bases). CDR1 and CDR2 from the germline V gene are SGDLS and YYNGEE. Between the trimmed V and J ends, which lost 4 bases and 13 bases, there was a span of 24 bases. The length of the CDR3 is 14 residues. CDR3 in DNA: TGTGCCAGCAGCCCGTCGGATCTTACAGGATGGGCCTACTTC. Translated, it gives CASSPSDLTGWAYF.

V usage is TRBV11-1 and J usage is TRBJ2-2, with a possible D match to TRBD1 (6 bases). Germline V CDR1 and CDR2: SGHAT, FQDESV (reference sequence). Trimming stripped 4 bases from V and 8 bases from J, with 14 bases between. The length of the CDR3 is 14 residues. The CDR3 sequence: CASSYSSGAGELFF. The DNA of the CDR3 is TGTGCCAGCAGCTATTCTTCAGGGGCTGGGGAGCTGTTTTTT. Complete variable domain (other parts from reference TRBV11-1 and TRBJ2-2): EAEVAQSPRYKITEKSQAVAFWCDPISGHATLYWYRQILGQGPELLVQFQDESVVDDSQLPKDRFSAERLKGVDSTLKIQPAELGDSAMYLCASSYSSGAGELFFGEGSRLTVL.

This chain joins TRBV27 and TRBJ2-1; 13 bases line up with TRBD2. V was clipped by 2 bases and J by 9 bases; unmatched bases: 1. The CDR3 is made up of 14 amino acids. The germline CDR1 and CDR2 sequences are MNHEY and SMNVEV (reference sequence). CDR3 nucleotide sequence: TGTGCCAGCAGTTTAAGGACTAGCGGGGGTGAGCAGTTCTTC. This gives the protein CASSLRTSGGEQFF.

The chain joins TRBV7-8 to TRBJ2-5, with 8 bases identical to TRBD2. TRBJ2-7 matches the DNA end more closely, so the J call is doubtful. Germline assignment: CDR1 SGHVS and CDR2 FQNEAQ. This CDR3 has 15 residues. CDR3 amino acids: CASSLAGPGGHEQYF. CDR3 coding DNA: TGTGCCAGCAGCTTAGCGGGGCCGGGGGGGCACGAGCAGTACTTC.